Its frequency marks the clone carrying this T cell receptor beta chain as medium-sized. Its target is not known. The read gets to within 3 residues of the CDR3 end, and the germline J gene fills in the rest. Germline V lookup: CDR1 SGHRS, CDR2 YFSETQ. The CDR3 sequence is 14 residues long. Trimming at V came to 2 bases and at J to 6 bases, leaving 2 bases not matched to a gene. Related graft donors supplied nonmyeloablative bone marrow transplants, and mixed chimerism was transient. Measured with immunoSEQ multiplex PCR; TCRdb has only the in-frame clones, and not every one. This sample's clone table lists some 960 clones. The data derive from a study of Tregs in tolerant kidney transplant recipients. Study outcomes and limitations: This study did not directly address biological reproducibility. Activated donor B cell expansion appeared to reveal the most relevant donor-specific TCRbeta repertoire.

The sequences come from CD4+ T cells from blood (PBMCs), collected around 15 months after the transplant. The origin of this receptor is a human patient who received a combined kidney and bone marrow transplant. Some T cells could come from the graft donor. This chain joins TRBV5-1 and TRBJ1-4, with 9 bases identical to TRBD1. CDR3 loop: CASSFRQGDEKLFF. The CDR3 bases that were read are TGCGCCAGCAGCTTCCGACAGGGGGATGAAAAA.